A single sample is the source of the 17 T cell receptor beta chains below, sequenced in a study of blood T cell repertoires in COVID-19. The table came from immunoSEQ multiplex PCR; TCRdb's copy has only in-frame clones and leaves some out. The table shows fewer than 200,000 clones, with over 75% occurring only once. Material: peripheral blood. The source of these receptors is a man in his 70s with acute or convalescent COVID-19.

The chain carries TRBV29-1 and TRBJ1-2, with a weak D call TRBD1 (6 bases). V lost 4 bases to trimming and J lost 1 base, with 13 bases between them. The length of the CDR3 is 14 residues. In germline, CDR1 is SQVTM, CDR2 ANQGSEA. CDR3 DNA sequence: TGCAGCGTTGCGATGGCAGGGGATAACTATGGCTACACCTTC. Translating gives CSVAMAGDNYGYTF.

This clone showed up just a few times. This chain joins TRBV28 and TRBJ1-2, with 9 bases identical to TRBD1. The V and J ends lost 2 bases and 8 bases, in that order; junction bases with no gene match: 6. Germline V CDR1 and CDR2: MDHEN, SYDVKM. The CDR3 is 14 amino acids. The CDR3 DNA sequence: TGTGCCAGCAGTTTAGGGACAGGGAAGGAGGGCTACACCTTC. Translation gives CASSLGTGKEGYTF.

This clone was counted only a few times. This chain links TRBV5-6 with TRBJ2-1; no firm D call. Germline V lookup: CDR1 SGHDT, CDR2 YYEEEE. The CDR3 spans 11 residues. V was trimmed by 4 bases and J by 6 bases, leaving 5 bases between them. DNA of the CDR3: TGTGCCAGCAGCGTATCCAATGAGCAGTTCTTC. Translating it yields CASSVSNEQFF.

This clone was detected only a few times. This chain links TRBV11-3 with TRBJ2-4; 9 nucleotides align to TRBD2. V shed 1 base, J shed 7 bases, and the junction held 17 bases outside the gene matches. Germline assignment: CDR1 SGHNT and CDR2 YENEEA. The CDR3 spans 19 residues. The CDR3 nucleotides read TGTGCCAGCAGCTTAGCCTCGCTAGCGGGATCGCATGGGAGGAACATTCAGTACTTC. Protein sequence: CASSLASLAGSHGRNIQYF.

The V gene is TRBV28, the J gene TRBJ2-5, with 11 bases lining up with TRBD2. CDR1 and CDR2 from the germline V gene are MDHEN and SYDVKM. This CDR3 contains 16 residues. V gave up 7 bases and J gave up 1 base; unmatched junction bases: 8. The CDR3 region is CASTLGTSGFQETQYF. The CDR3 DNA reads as TGTGCCAGCACTCTCGGGACTAGCGGATTCCAAGAGACCCAGTACTTC.

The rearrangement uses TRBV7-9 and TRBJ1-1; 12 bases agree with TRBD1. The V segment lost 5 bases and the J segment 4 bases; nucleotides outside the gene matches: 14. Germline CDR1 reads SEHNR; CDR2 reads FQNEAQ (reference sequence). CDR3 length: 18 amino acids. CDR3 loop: CASSAGTGGAFSGTEAFF. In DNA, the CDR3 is TGTGCCAGCAGCGCGGGGACAGGGGGCGCGTTTTCGGGCACTGAAGCTTTCTTT.

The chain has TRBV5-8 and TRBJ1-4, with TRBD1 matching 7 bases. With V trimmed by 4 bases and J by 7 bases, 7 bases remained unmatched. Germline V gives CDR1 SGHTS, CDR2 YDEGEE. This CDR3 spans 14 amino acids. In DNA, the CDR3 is TGTGCCAGCAGCACTCACCAGGGGGGTGAAAAACTGTTTTTT. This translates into CASSTHQGGEKLFF. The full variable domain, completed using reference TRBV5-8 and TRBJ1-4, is EAGVTQSPTHLIKTRGQQATLRCSPISGHTSVYWYQQALGLGLQFLLWYDEGEERNRGNFPPRFSGRQFPNYSSELNVNALELEDSALYLCASSTHQGGEKLFFGSGTQLSVL.

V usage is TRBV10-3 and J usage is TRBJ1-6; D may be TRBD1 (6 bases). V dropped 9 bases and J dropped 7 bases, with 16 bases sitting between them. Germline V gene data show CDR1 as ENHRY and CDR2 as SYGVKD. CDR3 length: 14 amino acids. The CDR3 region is CAMKTDSSNSPLHF. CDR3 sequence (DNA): TGTGCCATGAAAACGGACAGCTCAAATTCACCCCTCCACTTT.

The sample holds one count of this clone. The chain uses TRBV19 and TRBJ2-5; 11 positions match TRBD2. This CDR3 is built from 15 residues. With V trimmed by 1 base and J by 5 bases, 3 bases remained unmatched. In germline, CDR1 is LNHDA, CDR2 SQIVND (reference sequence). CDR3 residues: CASSIALAGAETQYF. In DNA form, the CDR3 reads TGTGCCAGTAGTATAGCACTAGCGGGAGCCGAGACCCAGTACTTC. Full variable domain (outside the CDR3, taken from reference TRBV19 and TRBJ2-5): DGGITQSPKYLFRKEGQNVTLSCEQNLNHDAMYWYRQDPGQGLRLIYYSQIVNDFQKGDIAEGYSVSREKKESFPLTVTSAQKNPTAFYLCASSIALAGAETQYFGPGTRLLVL.

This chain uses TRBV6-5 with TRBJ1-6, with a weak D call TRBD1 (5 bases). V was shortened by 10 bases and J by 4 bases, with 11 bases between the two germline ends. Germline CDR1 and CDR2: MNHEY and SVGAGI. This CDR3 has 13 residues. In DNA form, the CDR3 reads TGTGCCACCCAGGGAAAGTATAATTCACCCCTCCACTTT. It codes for CATQGKYNSPLHF.

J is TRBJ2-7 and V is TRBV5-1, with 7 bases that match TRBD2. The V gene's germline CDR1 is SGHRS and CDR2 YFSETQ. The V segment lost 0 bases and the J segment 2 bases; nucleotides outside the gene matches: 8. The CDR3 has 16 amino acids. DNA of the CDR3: TGCGCCAGCAGCTTGGCCTCCGGGACTATGACCTACGAGCAGTACTTC. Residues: CASSLASGTMTYEQYF. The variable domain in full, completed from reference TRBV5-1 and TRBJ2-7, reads KAGVTQTPRYLIKTRGQQVTLSCSPISGHRSVSWYQQTPGQGLQFLFEYFSETQRNKGNFPGRFSGRQFSNSRSEMNVSTLELGDSALYLCASSLASGTMTYEQYFGPGTRLTVT.

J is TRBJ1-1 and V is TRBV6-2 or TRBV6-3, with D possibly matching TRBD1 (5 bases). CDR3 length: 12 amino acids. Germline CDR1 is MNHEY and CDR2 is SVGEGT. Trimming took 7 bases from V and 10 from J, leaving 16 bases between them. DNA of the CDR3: TGTGCCAGCACCCCGGGGGGAGTGGGAGCTTTCTTT. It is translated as CASTPGGVGAFF.

The CDR3 DNA is TGTGCCAGCAGCCCTATAGGGGGACAGGGGTACGAGCAGTACTTC. It specifies CASSPIGGQGYEQYF. The J gene is TRBJ2-7, the V gene TRBV7-9; TRBD1 matches at 10 bases. With V trimmed by 5 bases and J by 4 bases, 8 bases remained unmatched. Germline CDR1 is SEHNR and CDR2 is FQNEAQ (reference sequence). The CDR3 runs 15 residues.

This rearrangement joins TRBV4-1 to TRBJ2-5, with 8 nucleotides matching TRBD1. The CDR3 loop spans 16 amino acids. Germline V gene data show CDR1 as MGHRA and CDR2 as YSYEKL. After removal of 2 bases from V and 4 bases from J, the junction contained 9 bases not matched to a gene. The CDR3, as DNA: TGCGCCAGCAGCCAACCTCAGGGGGCCTGGGTAGAGACCCAGTACTTC. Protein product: CASSQPQGAWVETQYF.

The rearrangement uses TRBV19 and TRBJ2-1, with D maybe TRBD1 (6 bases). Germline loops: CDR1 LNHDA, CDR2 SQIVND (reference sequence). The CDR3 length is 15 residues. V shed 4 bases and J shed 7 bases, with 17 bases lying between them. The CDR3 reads CASSRVRGVGNEQFF. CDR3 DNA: TGTGCCAGTAGTAGAGTCAGGGGCGTGGGAAATGAGCAGTTCTTC.

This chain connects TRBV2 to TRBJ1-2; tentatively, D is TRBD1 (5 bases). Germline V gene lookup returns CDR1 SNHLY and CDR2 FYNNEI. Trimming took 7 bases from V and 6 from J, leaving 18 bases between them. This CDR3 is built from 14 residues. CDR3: CASTRGGIRDGYTF. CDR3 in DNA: TGTGCCAGCACCCGCGGGGGAATTAGAGATGGCTACACCTTC. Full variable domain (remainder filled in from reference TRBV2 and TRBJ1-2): EPEVTQTPSHQVTQMGQEVILRCVPISNHLYFYWYRQILGQKVEFLVSFYNNEISEKSEIFDDQFSVERPDGSNFTLKIRSTKLEDSAMYFCASTRGGIRDGYTFGSGTRLTVV.

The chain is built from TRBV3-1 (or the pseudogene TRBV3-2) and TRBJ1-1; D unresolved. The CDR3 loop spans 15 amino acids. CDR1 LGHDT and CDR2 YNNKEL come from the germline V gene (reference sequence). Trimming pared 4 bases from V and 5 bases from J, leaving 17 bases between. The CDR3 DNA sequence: TGTGCCAGCAGCCCGATCCTATCGGGGAGGACTGAAGCTTTCTTT. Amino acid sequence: CASSPILSGRTEAFF.